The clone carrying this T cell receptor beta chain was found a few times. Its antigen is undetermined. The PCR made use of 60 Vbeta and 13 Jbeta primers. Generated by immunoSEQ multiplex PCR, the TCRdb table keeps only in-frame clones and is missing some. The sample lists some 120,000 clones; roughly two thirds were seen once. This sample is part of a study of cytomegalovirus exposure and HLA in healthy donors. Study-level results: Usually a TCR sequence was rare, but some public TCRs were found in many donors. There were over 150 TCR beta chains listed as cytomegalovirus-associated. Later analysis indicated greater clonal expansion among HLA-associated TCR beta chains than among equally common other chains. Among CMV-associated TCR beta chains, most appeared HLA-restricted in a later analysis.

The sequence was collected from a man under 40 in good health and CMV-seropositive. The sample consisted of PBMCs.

The CDR3 spells CASSSLLASGTDTQYF. CDR3 in DNA: TGTGCCAGCAGCAGCTTGTTAGCAAGCGGCACAGATACGCAGTATTTT. The V and J genes are TRBV9 and TRBJ2-3; D call uncertain. The V end was cut by 4 bases, the J end by 1 base, with 16 bases between. The CDR3 runs to 16 residues. In germline, CDR1 is SGDLS, CDR2 YYNGEE.